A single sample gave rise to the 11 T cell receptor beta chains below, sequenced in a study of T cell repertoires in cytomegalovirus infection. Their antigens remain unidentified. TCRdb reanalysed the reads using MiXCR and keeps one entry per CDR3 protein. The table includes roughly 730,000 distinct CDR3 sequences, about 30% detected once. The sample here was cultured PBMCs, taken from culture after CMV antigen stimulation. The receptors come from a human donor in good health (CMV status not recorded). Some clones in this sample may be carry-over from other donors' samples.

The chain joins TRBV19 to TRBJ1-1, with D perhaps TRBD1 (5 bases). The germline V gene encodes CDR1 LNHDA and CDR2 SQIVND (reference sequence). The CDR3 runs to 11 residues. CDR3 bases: TGTGCATGGGACCTCAACACTGAAGCTTTCTTT. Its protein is CAWDLNTEAFF.

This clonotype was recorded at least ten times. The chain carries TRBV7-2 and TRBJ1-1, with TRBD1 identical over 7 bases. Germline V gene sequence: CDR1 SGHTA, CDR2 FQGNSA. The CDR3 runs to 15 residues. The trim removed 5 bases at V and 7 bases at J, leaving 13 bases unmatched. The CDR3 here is CASSGAETGFGEAFF. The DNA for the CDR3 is TGTGCCAGCAGCGGCGCTGAGACAGGGTTTGGTGAAGCTTTCTTT.

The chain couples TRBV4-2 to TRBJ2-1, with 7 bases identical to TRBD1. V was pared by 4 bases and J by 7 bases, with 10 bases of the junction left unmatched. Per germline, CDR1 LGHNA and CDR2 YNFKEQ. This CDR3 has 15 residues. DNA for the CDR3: TGTGCCAGCAGCCCCGGACAGGTACGGGGTAATGAGCAGTTCTTC. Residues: CASSPGQVRGNEQFF.

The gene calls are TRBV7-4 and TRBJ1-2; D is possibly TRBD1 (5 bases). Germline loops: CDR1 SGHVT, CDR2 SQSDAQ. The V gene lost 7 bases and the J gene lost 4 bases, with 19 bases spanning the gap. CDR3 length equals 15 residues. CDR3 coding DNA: TGTGCCAGCACCCCTGGCCCAGGGCTGGGCTATGGCTACACCTTC. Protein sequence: CASTPGPGLGYGYTF.

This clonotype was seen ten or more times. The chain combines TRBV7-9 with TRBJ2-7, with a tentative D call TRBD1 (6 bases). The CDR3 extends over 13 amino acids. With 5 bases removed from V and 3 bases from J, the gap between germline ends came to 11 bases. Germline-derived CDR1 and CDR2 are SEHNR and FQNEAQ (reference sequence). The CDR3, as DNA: TGTGCCAGCAGCCCCCGGGACAACTACGAGCAGTACTTC. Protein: CASSPRDNYEQYF.

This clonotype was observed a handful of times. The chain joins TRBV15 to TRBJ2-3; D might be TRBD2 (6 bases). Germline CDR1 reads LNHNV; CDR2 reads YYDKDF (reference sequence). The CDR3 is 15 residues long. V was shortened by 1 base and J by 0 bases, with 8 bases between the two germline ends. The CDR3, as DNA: TGTGCCACCAGCAGAGCGGGGGATAGCACAGATACGCAGTATTTT. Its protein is CATSRAGDSTDTQYF.

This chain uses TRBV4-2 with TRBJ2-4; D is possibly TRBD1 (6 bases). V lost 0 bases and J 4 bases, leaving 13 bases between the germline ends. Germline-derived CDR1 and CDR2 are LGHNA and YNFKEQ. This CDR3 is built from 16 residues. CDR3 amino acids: CASSQDPDRGKNIQYF. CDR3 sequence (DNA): TGTGCCAGCAGCCAAGATCCGGATAGGGGGAAAAACATTCAGTACTTC.

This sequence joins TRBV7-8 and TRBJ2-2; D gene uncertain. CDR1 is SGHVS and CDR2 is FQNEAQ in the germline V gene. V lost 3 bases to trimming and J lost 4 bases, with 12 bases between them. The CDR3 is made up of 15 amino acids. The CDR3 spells CASSFIRLSTGELFF. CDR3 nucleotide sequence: TGTGCCAGCAGCTTCATCCGACTTTCCACCGGGGAGCTGTTTTTT.

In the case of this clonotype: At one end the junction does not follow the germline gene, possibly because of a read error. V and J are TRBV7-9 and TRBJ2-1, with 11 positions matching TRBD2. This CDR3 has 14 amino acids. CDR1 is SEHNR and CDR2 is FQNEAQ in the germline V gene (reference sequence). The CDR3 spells CASSLAGGHNEQFF. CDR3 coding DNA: TGTGCCAGCAGCCTAGCGGGGGGACACAATGAGCAGTTCTTC.

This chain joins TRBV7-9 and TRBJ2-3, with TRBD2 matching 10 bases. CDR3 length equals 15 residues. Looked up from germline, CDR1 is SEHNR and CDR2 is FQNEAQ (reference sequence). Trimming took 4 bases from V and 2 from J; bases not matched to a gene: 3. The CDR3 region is CASSWTSGYTDTQYF. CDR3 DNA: TGTGCCAGCAGCTGGACTAGCGGATACACAGATACGCAGTATTTT.

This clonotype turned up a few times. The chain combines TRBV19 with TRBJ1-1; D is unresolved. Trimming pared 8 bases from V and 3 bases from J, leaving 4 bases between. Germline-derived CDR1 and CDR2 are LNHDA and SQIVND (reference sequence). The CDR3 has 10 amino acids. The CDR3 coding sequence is TGTGCCAGTGGACACACTGAAGCTTTCTTT. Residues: CASGHTEAFF.